These 30 T cell receptor beta chains originate from one sample sequenced in a study of identical twins. TCRdb re-derived calls from the 5' RACE reads in MiXCR, one entry per CDR3 protein. This sample has under 250,000 distinct CDR3 sequences, with 6.5% to 8.5% found just once. In addition, the sample was reused for a study of yellow fever vaccine responses in identical twins.

Sequencing input: memory (CD45RO+) T cells sorted from blood. These receptors all come from a woman aged 18-35 years in good health.

The sample holds many counts of this clonotype. The V call is TRBV3-1, the J call TRBJ2-5; D perhaps matches TRBD1 (7 bases). The V gene's germline CDR1 is LGHDT and CDR2 YNNKEL (reference sequence). The CDR3 extends over 15 amino acids. With 1 base removed from V and 4 bases from J, the gap between germline ends came to 13 bases. Here the CDR3 reads CASSQGAGGGETQYF. The DNA of the CDR3 is TGTGCCAGCAGCCAAGGGGCAGGGGGAGGAGAGACCCAGTACTTC.

This clonotype showed up many times. This rearrangement joins TRBV15 to TRBJ2-2; 7 positions agree with TRBD1. Germline lookup yields CDR1 LNHNV and CDR2 YYDKDF (reference sequence). The V segment lost 3 bases and the J segment 2 bases; nucleotides outside the gene matches: 6. The CDR3 contains 16 residues. CDR3 DNA: TGTGCCACCAGCAGGTACAGGGGCGCAAACACCGGGGAGCTGTTTTTT. Protein sequence: CATSRYRGANTGELFF.

This clonotype was counted between two and nine times. The chain couples TRBV11-3 to TRBJ2-3; TRBD1 matches 8 bases. Trimming at V came to 5 bases and at J to 0 bases, leaving 7 bases not matched to a gene. Germline-derived CDR1 and CDR2 are SGHNT and YENEEA. This CDR3 is built from 16 residues. In nucleotides, the CDR3 is TGTGCCAGCAGCCACGAGACAGGGGCTAGCACAGATACGCAGTATTTT. Translated, it gives CASSHETGASTDTQYF.

This clonotype was recorded many times. This rearrangement joins TRBV18 to TRBJ1-5, with 9 bases matching TRBD1. This CDR3 contains 16 residues. With 3 bases clipped from V and 5 bases from J, the junction kept 8 bases outside the gene matches. CDR1 is KGHSH, CDR2 LQKENI, per germline. This chain's CDR3 is CASSPGGTGYDQPQHF. DNA of the CDR3: TGTGCCAGCTCACCTGGCGGGACAGGGTACGATCAGCCCCAGCATTTT.

The sample holds a few counts of this clonotype. This rearrangement joins TRBV20-1 to TRBJ2-5; TRBD2 matches 12 bases. Germline lookup yields CDR1 DFQATT and CDR2 SNEGSKA (reference sequence). This CDR3 spans 13 amino acids. V was pared by 3 bases and J by 5 bases, with 1 base of the junction left unmatched. CDR3 loop: CSASGLAGETQYF. The CDR3 region has the DNA TGCAGTGCTAGCGGACTAGCGGGGGAGACCCAGTACTTC.

The rearrangement joins TRBV28 to TRBJ1-2; 7 nucleotides agree with TRBD1. Trimming took 2 bases from V and 3 from J; bases not matched to a gene: 6. The CDR3 loop spans 15 amino acids. The germline CDR1 and CDR2 sequences are MDHEN and SYDVKM. The CDR3: CASSLMRGPYYGYTF. CDR3 nucleotide sequence: TGTGCCAGCAGTTTAATGAGGGGGCCGTACTATGGCTACACCTTC.

The V and J genes are TRBV6-6 and TRBJ2-7; 7 bases are a match to TRBD1. This CDR3 region has 14 residues. V shed 7 bases, J shed 2 bases, and the junction held 8 bases outside the gene matches. Germline V CDR1 and CDR2: MNHNY, SVGAGI (reference sequence). CDR3 residues: CASKKGADAYEQYF. The CDR3, as DNA: TGTGCCAGCAAGAAGGGGGCGGATGCCTACGAGCAGTACTTC.

Only a few counts were recorded for this clonotype. V gene TRBV7-2 combines with J gene TRBJ1-2, with D possibly TRBD1 on 5 matching bases. Trimming cost V 1 base and J 7 bases, with 10 bases left between them. Germline CDR1 and CDR2: SGHTA and FQGNSA. This CDR3 comprises 13 residues. CDR3 DNA: TGTGCCAGCAGCTTAGGGACAAGGTCTGGCTACACCTTC. Its protein product is CASSLGTRSGYTF.

This clonotype was counted a few times. The chain carries TRBV3-1 and TRBJ2-2, with D perhaps being TRBD1 or TRBD2 (6 bases each). The CDR3 sequence is 15 residues long. V lost 5 bases to trimming and J lost 1 base, with 11 bases between them. The germline V gene has CDR1 LGHDT and CDR2 YNNKEL (reference sequence). CDR3 bases: TGTGCCAGCAGCGCGGGACACAAGAACACCGGGGAGCTGTTTTTT. As protein: CASSAGHKNTGELFF. The full variable domain, in which reference TRBV3-1 and TRBJ2-2 provide the parts outside the CDR3, is DTAVSQTPKYLVTQMGNDKSIKCEQNLGHDTMYWYKQDSKKFLKIMFSYNNKELIINETVPNRFSPKSPDKAHLNLHINSLELGDSAVYFCASSAGHKNTGELFFGEGSRLTVL.

This clonotype was seen a handful of times. The chain recombines TRBV13 with TRBJ2-1, with TRBD2 matching 9 bases. Germline CDR1 reads PRHDT; CDR2 reads FYEKMQ (reference sequence). CDR3 size: 13 residues. The V and J ends lost 2 bases and 7 bases, in that order; junction bases with no gene match: 0. CDR3 nucleotide sequence: TGTGCCAGCAGCTTAACTAGCGGGAATGAGCAGTTCTTC. Amino acid sequence: CASSLTSGNEQFF. The variable domain in full, completed from reference TRBV13 and TRBJ2-1, reads AAGVIQSPRHLIKEKRETATLKCYPIPRHDTVYWYQQGPGQDPQFLISFYEKMQSDKGSIPDRFSAQQFSDYHSELNMSSLELGDSALYFCASSLTSGNEQFFGPGTRLTVL.

This clonotype has ten or more counts. J is TRBJ2-2 and V is TRBV24-1; D is unresolved. CDR3 length: 15 amino acids. Germline V gives CDR1 KGHDR, CDR2 SFDVKD. V lost 1 base and J lost 4, with 9 bases in between. As DNA, the CDR3 is TGTGCCACCAGTGATTTCGGACGGACCACCGGGGAGCTGTTTTTT. It translates to CATSDFGRTTGELFF.

This clonotype occurred a few times. The CDR3 bases are TGTGCCAGCAGTCGAAAGACAGGAGTGAACGAAAAACTGTTTTTT. This encodes CASSRKTGVNEKLFF. This rearrangement joins TRBV12-3 or TRBV12-4 to TRBJ1-4; D might be TRBD1 (6 bases). The V and J ends lost 5 bases and 8 bases respectively, with 18 bases between them. There are 15 residues in the CDR3.

The genes are TRBV29-1 and TRBJ2-1; TRBD1 matches at 7 bases. V lost 3 bases, J lost 6 bases, and 8 bases stayed unmatched. Germline V lookup: CDR1 SQVTM, CDR2 ANQGSEA. The CDR3 contains 14 residues. Here the CDR3 reads CSVEGDGQANEQFF. The CDR3 DNA sequence: TGCAGCGTTGAGGGCGACGGACAGGCCAATGAGCAGTTCTTC.

The V and J genes are TRBV28 and TRBJ1-2; 7 bases fit TRBD1. CDR1 and CDR2 from the germline V gene are MDHEN and SYDVKM. The CDR3 loop spans 13 amino acids. The J segment lost 4 bases and the V segment lost 6 bases, leaving 5 bases of the junction unmatched. The CDR3 DNA follows: TGTGCCAGCAGGAAAACAGGGGTCTATGGCTACACCTTC. Protein sequence: CASRKTGVYGYTF.

This clonotype has just a few counts. This rearrangement joins TRBV2 to TRBJ2-7, with unresolved D. Trimming shortened V by 8 bases and J by 6 bases, and 8 bases separated the two germline ends. The germline V gene has CDR1 SNHLY and CDR2 FYNNEI. The CDR3 loop spans 10 amino acids. The CDR3 nucleotides read TGTGCCAGCGCTTCAATCGAGCAGTACTTC. Translated: CASASIEQYF.

This clonotype came up a few times. The chain combines TRBV20-1 with TRBJ1-1; D not certain. The CDR3 runs to 13 residues. Germline assignment: CDR1 DFQATT and CDR2 SNEGSKA (reference sequence). The V and J ends lost 5 bases and 4 bases respectively, with 14 bases between them. In nucleotides, the CDR3 is TGCAGTGCTCCATCCGGGTTTAGCACTGAAGCTTTCTTT. Its translation: CSAPSGFSTEAFF.

This clonotype was counted at least ten times. The chain has TRBV7-2 and TRBJ2-3; 7 nucleotides agree with TRBD1. From germline, CDR1 is SGHTA and CDR2 FQGNSA. After removal of 6 bases from V and 2 bases from J, the junction contained 8 bases not matched to a gene. This CDR3 region has 15 residues. CDR3 sequence reads: CASSRGQTNTDTQYF. CDR3 nucleotides: TGTGCCAGCAGTAGGGGACAGACTAACACAGATACGCAGTATTTT.

The CDR3 nucleotides read TGTGCCATCCGGACAGGGGGGTACACTGAAGCTTTCTTT. This gives the protein CAIRTGGYTEAFF. V usage is TRBV6-1 and J usage is TRBJ1-1; TRBD1 matches 10 bases. The V and J ends lost 10 bases and 3 bases, in that order; junction bases with no gene match: 5. This CDR3 spans 13 amino acids. Germline V lookup: CDR1 MNHNS, CDR2 SASEGT.

The gene calls are TRBV29-1 and TRBJ1-1, with TRBD1 matching over 9 bases. The germline CDR1 and CDR2 sequences are SQVTM and ANQGSEA. The CDR3 runs to 14 residues. Trimming at V came to 3 bases and at J to 1 base, leaving 3 bases not matched to a gene. The CDR3: CSVDMGQGNTEAFF. The CDR3 region has the DNA TGCAGCGTTGACATGGGACAGGGGAACACTGAAGCTTTCTTT.

In its sample, this clonotype was seen many times. This chain connects TRBV6-2 or TRBV6-3 to TRBJ2-3, with 7 bases fitting TRBD2. The CDR3 contains 16 residues. Germline V CDR1 and CDR2: MNHEY, SVGEGT. Germline trimming cut 0 bases from V and 1 base from J; bases unmatched to any gene: 4. The CDR3 is CASSYSTSWGTDTQYF. The CDR3, as DNA: TGTGCCAGCAGTTACTCGACTAGCTGGGGCACAGATACGCAGTATTTT.

A few counts support this clonotype. This rearrangement joins TRBV24-1 to TRBJ2-7; D is unresolved. Germline CDR1 KGHDR, CDR2 SFDVKD. This CDR3 is built from 14 residues. With 0 bases removed from V and 9 bases from J, the gap between germline ends came to 14 bases. The CDR3 DNA reads as TGTGCCACCAGTGATTTGACTGACCTACGAGGGCAGTACTTC. It is translated as CATSDLTDLRGQYF.

The CDR3 spells CASSLGDRGLDTQYF. The CDR3 DNA is TGCGCCAGCAGCTTGGGGGACAGGGGGCTAGATACGCAGTATTTT. The chain employs TRBV5-1 and TRBJ2-3; 12 bases agree with TRBD1. The CDR3 extends over 15 amino acids. V dropped 0 bases and J dropped 5; count of bases not matched to a gene: 1. From germline, CDR1 is SGHRS and CDR2 YFSETQ. Complete variable domain (other parts from reference TRBV5-1 and TRBJ2-3): KAGVTQTPRYLIKTRGQQVTLSCSPISGHRSVSWYQQTPGQGLQFLFEYFSETQRNKGNFPGRFSGRQFSNSRSEMNVSTLELGDSALYLCASSLGDRGLDTQYFGPGTRLTVL.

The rearrangement links TRBV27 to TRBJ2-4, with 10 bases identical to TRBD1. The germline CDR1 and CDR2 sequences are MNHEY and SMNVEV (reference sequence). CDR3 length: 14 amino acids. Trimming at V came to 0 bases and at J to 7 bases, leaving 0 bases not matched to a gene. The CDR3 spells CASSLSGQGNIQYF. The CDR3 region has the DNA TGTGCCAGCAGTTTATCGGGACAGGGGAACATTCAGTACTTC.

This clonotype was seen ten or more times. This chain connects TRBV6-1 to TRBJ2-7; D may match TRBD1 or TRBD2 (5 bases each). The CDR3 has 15 residues. Germline assignment: CDR1 MNHNS and CDR2 SASEGT. The V gene lost 6 bases and the J gene lost 0 bases, with 15 bases spanning the gap. The CDR3 DNA reads as TGTGCCAGCAGAATGGGACCGGTTACCTCCTACGAGCAGTACTTC. It encodes CASRMGPVTSYEQYF.

The sample holds a few counts of this clonotype. V usage is TRBV15 and J usage is TRBJ1-2; D not certain. V was shortened by 0 bases and J by 6 bases, with 14 bases between the two germline ends. The CDR3 length is 15 residues. Germline V CDR1 and CDR2: LNHNV, YYDKDF (reference sequence). CDR3 in DNA: TGTGCCACCAGCAGAGATCTAGGCTCGGGGAATGGCTACACCTTC. Translating it yields CATSRDLGSGNGYTF.

This clonotype came up a few times. The chain recombines TRBV12-3 or TRBV12-4 with TRBJ2-1; 7 bases are shared with TRBD2. V lost 0 bases to trimming and J lost 3 bases; unmatched junction nucleotides: 8. The CDR3 has 17 residues. The DNA for the CDR3 is TGTGCCAGCAGTTTAGCTTCTCTAGCGGCAGTCTACAATGAGCAGTTCTTC. This sequence encodes CASSLASLAAVYNEQFF.

This clonotype turned up a few times. The CDR3 DNA reads TGTGCCAGCATGGGACAGGGGGCTGCGAATCAGCCCCAGCATTTT. Residues: CASMGQGAANQPQHF. V and J are TRBV2 and TRBJ1-5, with TRBD1 identical over 12 bases. V was pared by 7 bases and J by 4 bases, with 5 bases of the junction left unmatched. The CDR3 totals 15 residues. The germline CDR1 and CDR2 sequences are SNHLY and FYNNEI.

This sequence joins TRBV2 and TRBJ1-4; 12 bases fit TRBD1. The V segment lost 8 bases and the J segment 5 bases; nucleotides outside the gene matches: 3. CDR1 SNHLY and CDR2 FYNNEI come from the germline V gene. This CDR3 spans 14 amino acids. CDR3 sequence reads: CASGTGGRNEKLFF. The CDR3 DNA is TGTGCCAGCGGGACAGGGGGCCGGAATGAAAAACTGTTTTTT.

This rearrangement joins TRBV28 to TRBJ2-5; 11 positions match TRBD2. Unmatched junction bases numbered 8, after V lost 3 bases and J lost 2 bases. Germline-derived CDR1 and CDR2 are MDHEN and SYDVKM. The CDR3 runs 17 residues. CDR3 sequence: CASSFPVSGRDQETQYF. The CDR3 nucleotides read TGTGCCAGCAGTTTCCCAGTTAGCGGGAGGGATCAAGAGACCCAGTACTTC.

This clonotype was counted only a few times. This chain links TRBV5-6 with TRBJ2-1; the match to TRBD2 covers 12 bases. Germline V gene lookup returns CDR1 SGHDT and CDR2 YYEEEE. There are 19 residues in the CDR3. With V trimmed by 0 bases and J by 4 bases, 11 bases remained unmatched. The CDR3 DNA reads as TGTGCCAGCAGCTTGGATGGGTCGCTAGCGGGGGGGAAATACAATGAGCAGTTCTTC. Protein product: CASSLDGSLAGGKYNEQFF.